This T cell receptor beta chain was retrieved from a study of blood T cells in healthy people across ages. Trimming took 3 bases from V and 0 from J, leaving 12 bases between them. The CDR3 spans 17 residues. Germline V gives CDR1 MDHEN, CDR2 SYDVKM. A second PCR, run for about 7 to 11 cycles, used a sample-barcoded 5' primer plus a J-beta primer mix. Each CDR3 protein gets one entry after TCRdb re-called the 5' RACE reads with MiXCR. The table lists over a million distinct CDR3 sequences, roughly 43% of them singletons. Sequenced input: blood. The TCR was taken from a woman aged 18-29 years in good health. The V call is TRBV28, the J call TRBJ2-6; D tentatively fits TRBD1 or TRBD2 (7 bases each). CDR3 sequence reads: CASSFRGGISGANVLTF. The CDR3 DNA reads as TGTGCCAGCAGTTTCAGGGGGGGGATCTCTGGGGCCAACGTCCTGACTTTC.